A few counts support the clone carrying this T cell receptor beta chain. Its specificity is not known. Different DNA sequences within this sample yield the same CDR3. This entry belongs to a study of brain metastases from non-small cell lung cancer. Study-level points and caveats: T-cell clones appeared expanded in nearly 65% of brain metastases relative to matched primary tumors.

The protocol was immunoSEQ multiplex PCR, while the TCRdb copy is restricted to in-frame clones and leaves out a portion. The table shows over a thousand clones, with about four fifths occurring only once. Germline CDR1 SGHDN, CDR2 FVKESK. This CDR3 has 13 amino acids. V was clipped by 1 base and J by 2 bases, with 6 bases between them. The sequence derives from a donor aged 40 or older with non-small cell lung cancer. This chain joins TRBV14 and TRBJ2-7; D possibly corresponds to TRBD2 (5 bases). The sequencing sample was made of tissue from a brain metastasis. The CDR3 protein is CASSQGGTYEQYF. In DNA, the CDR3 is TGTGCCAGCAGCCAAGGAGGGACCTACGAGCAGTACTTC.